One sample yielded the 32 T cell receptor beta chains listed below, sequenced in a study of T-cell memory formation after mild COVID-19. TCRdb called the 5' RACE reads again in MiXCR, with one record for every CDR3 protein. The sample lists 350,000 to 500,000 distinct CDR3 sequences, about a sixth occurring once. Sequenced input: PBMCs or a T cell subset sorted from them (not recorded which). The origin of the receptors is a man younger than 30 who had mild COVID-19 (a few samples of this study predate the infection). Cell type and time point are not known.

This clonotype was found a few times. The chain has TRBV28 and TRBJ2-1; D uncertain. CDR3 length: 11 amino acids. CDR1 and CDR2 (germline): MDHEN, SYDVKM. V was shortened by 5 bases and J by 9 bases, with 8 bases between the two germline ends. The CDR3 loop reads CASSPFVEQFF. In DNA, the CDR3 is TGTGCCAGCAGTCCCTTTGTTGAGCAGTTCTTC.

There are a few counts of this clonotype. V is TRBV6-5 and J is TRBJ2-7, with a possible D match to TRBD1 (6 bases). In germline, CDR1 is MNHEY, CDR2 SVGAGI. V gave up 6 bases and J gave up 5 bases, with 14 bases separating them. The CDR3 has 13 residues. CDR3 amino acids: CASRETGSDEQYF. The DNA for the CDR3 is TGTGCCAGCAGGGAGACAGGTTCGGACGAGCAGTACTTC.

DNA for the CDR3: TGTGCCAGCAGCTTAGTAGGGACAGGGGCCTACGAGCAGTACTTC. It specifies CASSLVGTGAYEQYF. The chain employs TRBV7-9 and TRBJ2-7; 10 nucleotides agree with TRBD1. Germline V gene sequence: CDR1 SEHNR, CDR2 FQNEAQ (reference sequence). The CDR3 has 15 residues. The V and J ends lost 1 base and 2 bases, in that order; junction bases with no gene match: 2.

The chain combines TRBV18 with TRBJ2-7; TRBD2 agrees at 9 bases. V lost 3 bases to trimming and J lost 3 bases; unmatched junction nucleotides: 6. Germline V lookup: CDR1 KGHSH, CDR2 LQKENI. The CDR3 runs 15 residues. CDR3 bases: TGTGCCAGCTCACCGAGCCTAGCGGGGATCTACGAGCAGTACTTC. Its protein is CASSPSLAGIYEQYF.

The chain carries TRBV15 and TRBJ2-3; 9 nucleotides line up with TRBD2. V gave up 4 bases and J gave up 1 base; unmatched junction bases: 6. CDR3 length equals 16 residues. Germline V gives CDR1 LNHNV, CDR2 YYDKDF (reference sequence). This CDR3 reads CATSKALAGRTDTQYF. CDR3 DNA: TGTGCCACCAGCAAGGCACTAGCGGGTCGCACAGATACGCAGTATTTT.

This clonotype was detected a few times. The chain uses TRBV18 and TRBJ1-1; possible D gene TRBD1, 6 bases. Germline lookup yields CDR1 KGHSH and CDR2 LQKENI. The CDR3 covers 16 residues. The V gene lost 4 bases and the J gene lost 0 bases, with 15 bases spanning the gap. The CDR3 reads CASSRERGWLNTEAFF. The CDR3 DNA reads TGTGCCAGCTCACGGGAAAGGGGGTGGTTGAACACTGAAGCTTTCTTT.

The chain is built from TRBV5-1 and TRBJ2-1; TRBD2 matches at 7 bases. This CDR3 has 16 residues. V lost 2 bases and J lost 0; bases outside the gene matches: 5. Germline assignment: CDR1 SGHRS and CDR2 YFSETQ. The CDR3 coding sequence is TGCGCCAGCAGCTTAGCGGGGATAAGCTCCTACAATGAGCAGTTCTTC. It yields the protein CASSLAGISSYNEQFF.

This clonotype was recorded many times. This chain connects TRBV15 to TRBJ1-1; tentative D call: TRBD1 (6 bases). This CDR3 has 13 amino acids. Germline assignment: CDR1 LNHNV and CDR2 YYDKDF (reference sequence). V shed 6 bases and J shed 5 bases, with 13 bases lying between them. CDR3 residues: CATRDSGGTEAFF. The CDR3 DNA reads TGTGCCACCAGGGACAGTGGGGGAACTGAAGCTTTCTTT.

This clonotype was recorded a few times. V is TRBV7-2 and J is TRBJ2-7, with D possibly matching TRBD2 (6 bases). This CDR3 is 15 amino acids long. Germline CDR1 is SGHTA and CDR2 is FQGNSA. V lost 2 bases, J lost 0 bases, and 11 bases lay in between. CDR3 nucleotide sequence: TGTGCCAGCAGCTTATTGGGTAGCGGCTCCTACGAGCAGTACTTC. It encodes CASSLLGSGSYEQYF.

Ten or more counts support this clonotype. The chain is built from TRBV5-1 and TRBJ2-5, with D perhaps TRBD1 or TRBD2 (5 bases each). CDR1 and CDR2 from the germline V gene are SGHRS and YFSETQ. The ends were cut back, 8 bases at V and 2 bases at J, with 16 bases in the middle. This CDR3 contains 14 residues. The CDR3 DNA is TGCGCCAGTCAAAAGGGGACGGAACAAGAGACCCAGTACTTC. Amino acid sequence: CASQKGTEQETQYF.

This clonotype was observed a handful of times. The chain couples TRBV7-2 to TRBJ2-3, with D possibly matching TRBD1 (5 bases). This CDR3 is 18 amino acids long. CDR1 and CDR2 (germline): SGHTA, FQGNSA. Trimming removed 0 bases at V and 0 bases at J, with 16 bases between. The CDR3 DNA sequence: TGTGCCAGCAGCTTAGCGAACCCTTGGGGCTATAGCACAGATACGCAGTATTTT. Protein product: CASSLANPWGYSTDTQYF.

In this sample, this clonotype turned up a few times. The V call is TRBV9, the J call TRBJ2-2, with D possibly being TRBD2 (6 bases). The CDR3 spans 14 residues. The V gene lost 5 bases and the J gene lost 5 bases, with 13 bases spanning the gap. CDR1 SGDLS and CDR2 YYNGEE come from the germline V gene. The CDR3 loop reads CASRRGRETGELFF. CDR3 DNA sequence: TGTGCCAGCAGGCGGGGTAGGGAAACCGGGGAGCTGTTTTTT. The variable domain in full, with the rest retrieved from reference TRBV9 and TRBJ2-2, is DSGVTQTPKHLITATGQRVTLRCSPRSGDLSVYWYQQSLDQGLQFLIQYYNGEERAKGNILERFSAQQFPDLHSELNLSSLELGDSALYFCASRRGRETGELFFGEGSRLTVL.

This clonotype turned up a few times. This chain uses TRBV5-4 with TRBJ2-1, with D tentatively TRBD1 (6 bases). This CDR3 contains 13 residues. The V gene's germline CDR1 is SGHNT and CDR2 YYREEE (reference sequence). V shed 2 bases and J shed 8 bases, with 11 bases lying between them. CDR3 residues: CASSFRRGYEQFF. The DNA for the CDR3 is TGTGCCAGCAGCTTTCGCAGGGGATATGAGCAGTTCTTC.

This clonotype was detected ten times or more. This rearrangement joins TRBV20-1 to TRBJ2-1; perhaps TRBD1 as D (6 bases). The length of the CDR3 is 13 residues. CDR1 is DFQATT, CDR2 SNEGSKA, per germline (reference sequence). The V and J ends lost 5 bases and 5 bases respectively, with 13 bases between them. CDR3 bases: TGCAGTGCTCCAAGGACAGCCCACAATGAGCAGTTCTTC. Its protein product is CSAPRTAHNEQFF.

The rearrangement joins TRBV12-3 or TRBV12-4 to TRBJ1-2, with TRBD1 as a possible D gene (5 bases). The CDR3 totals 13 residues. Trimming left V 2 bases short and J 6 bases short, with 10 bases between. In nucleotides, the CDR3 is TGTGCCAGCAGTTTATTGGCAGGGAATGGCTACACCTTC. Amino acids: CASSLLAGNGYTF.

Here the CDR3 DNA reads TGTGCCAGCAGGAGACAGGCGAACACCGGGGAGCTGTTTTTT. Translated: CASRRQANTGELFF. This chain links TRBV6-2 or TRBV6-3 with TRBJ2-2; possibly TRBD1 for D (6 bases). V dropped 6 bases and J dropped 0 bases, with 8 bases sitting between them. The germline V gene has CDR1 MNHEY and CDR2 SVGEGT. The CDR3 covers 14 residues.

J is TRBJ1-1 and V is TRBV5-1, with D uncertain. Trimming shortened V by 5 bases and J by 0 bases, and 17 bases separated the two germline ends. The CDR3 is made up of 16 amino acids. Germline CDR1 SGHRS, CDR2 YFSETQ. The CDR3 DNA follows: TGCGCCAGCAGACACCCATCTGGAGGTATGAACACTGAAGCTTTCTTT. Its protein is CASRHPSGGMNTEAFF. Based on the CDR3 plus reference TRBV5-1 and TRBJ1-1, the full variable domain is KAGVTQTPRYLIKTRGQQVTLSCSPISGHRSVSWYQQTPGQGLQFLFEYFSETQRNKGNFPGRFSGRQFSNSRSEMNVSTLELGDSALYLCASRHPSGGMNTEAFFGQGTRLTVV.

The chain employs TRBV18 and TRBJ2-3, with unresolved D. The CDR3 is made up of 14 amino acids. Germline assignment: CDR1 KGHSH and CDR2 LQKENI. The V end lost 2 bases, the J end lost 4 bases, and 10 bases lay between the germline ends. In DNA form, the CDR3 reads TGTGCCAGCTCACCATTTGACTCATCAGATACGCAGTATTTT. Protein: CASSPFDSSDTQYF.

The genes are TRBV7-9 and TRBJ2-1, with TRBD1 identical over 7 bases. Germline V CDR1 and CDR2: SEHNR, FQNEAQ (reference sequence). The trim removed 5 bases at V and 0 bases at J, leaving 16 bases unmatched. The CDR3 totals 19 residues. CDR3 DNA: TGTGCCAGCAGCACTACGACAGGGACAAACTTGAGCTCCTACAATGAGCAGTTCTTC. It encodes CASSTTTGTNLSSYNEQFF.

The chain uses TRBV7-2 and TRBJ2-2, with D maybe TRBD1 (5 bases). V lost 5 bases and J 6 bases, leaving 7 bases between the germline ends. The length of the CDR3 is 12 residues. The germline CDR1 and CDR2 sequences are SGHTA and FQGNSA. CDR3: CASSPQAGELFF. The DNA for the CDR3 is TGTGCCAGCAGCCCACAGGCCGGGGAGCTGTTTTTT.

V is TRBV3-1 and J is TRBJ1-2, with a possible D match to TRBD1 (5 bases). Trimming left V 4 bases short and J 0 bases short, with 15 bases between. Germline V gives CDR1 LGHDT, CDR2 YNNKEL (reference sequence). The CDR3 length is 16 residues. The CDR3 loop reads CASSPTGHLTNYGYTF. In DNA form, the CDR3 reads TGTGCCAGCAGCCCAACCGGACACCTGACTAACTATGGCTACACCTTC.

This clonotype was seen only a few times. The gene calls are TRBV7-9 and TRBJ2-6, with 8 bases fitting TRBD1. The CDR3 is 17 amino acids. Germline V gene sequence: CDR1 SEHNR, CDR2 FQNEAQ (reference sequence). Losses at the gene ends were 1 base for V and 4 bases for J; bases not matched to a gene: 6. The CDR3 DNA sequence: TGTGCCAGCAGCTTAGGCGACAGGGGTTTCGGGGCCAACGTCCTGACTTTC. Amino acids: CASSLGDRGFGANVLTF.

V gene TRBV28 combines with J gene TRBJ1-2; a possible D gene is TRBD1 (6 bases). CDR3 length: 14 amino acids. Germline V gene data show CDR1 as MDHEN and CDR2 as SYDVKM. Deletions cut 5 bases from V and 4 bases from J, with 14 bases between. CDR3 nucleotides: TGTGCCAGCAGTGAGCCTACAGGGACCTATGGCTACACCTTC. It specifies CASSEPTGTYGYTF.

This clonotype was seen more than once but under ten times. V usage is TRBV18 and J usage is TRBJ1-4; D remains ambiguous. CDR1 KGHSH and CDR2 LQKENI come from the germline V gene. V was shortened by 4 bases and J by 0 bases, with 12 bases between the two germline ends. The CDR3 consists of 16 residues. The CDR3 nucleotides read TGTGCCAGCTCACGTTTCGACGGAGCAACTAATGAAAAACTGTTTTTT. Translating gives CASSRFDGATNEKLFF.

Only a few counts were recorded for this clonotype. V and J are TRBV2 and TRBJ2-2; perhaps TRBD1 as D (5 bases). V lost 10 bases to trimming and J lost 4 bases, with 16 bases between them. The germline CDR1 and CDR2 sequences are SNHLY and FYNNEI. This CDR3 spans 14 amino acids. CDR3 sequence (DNA): TGTGCCACCGGGTTAGCAAGGGGCACCGGGGAGCTGTTTTTT. Amino acid sequence: CATGLARGTGELFF.

The sample holds many counts of this clonotype. V and J are TRBV11-2 and TRBJ2-1; D could derive from TRBD1 or TRBD2 (5 bases each). V was trimmed by 5 bases and J by 2 bases, leaving 13 bases between them. The CDR3 contains 15 residues. CDR1 and CDR2 (germline): SGHAT, FQNNGV. Written as DNA, the CDR3 is TGTGCCAGCAGCGACTATGGGGGTACCTACAATGAGCAGTTCTTC. Protein sequence: CASSDYGGTYNEQFF.

The rearrangement uses TRBV5-6 and TRBJ2-7; D is perhaps TRBD1 or TRBD2 (6 bases each). With 0 bases removed from V and 6 bases from J, the gap between germline ends came to 10 bases. Germline V CDR1 and CDR2: SGHDT, YYEEEE. The CDR3 covers 13 residues. CDR3 coding DNA: TGTGCCAGCAGCTTGGGAGAGGGGGGCGAGCAGTACGTC. It is translated as CASSLGEGGEQYV.

A few counts support this clonotype. In DNA, the CDR3 is TGTGCCAGCAGTTCCCGGACGGCCGCTGAGCAGTTCTTC. Protein product: CASSSRTAAEQFF. V usage is TRBV12-3 or TRBV12-4 and J usage is TRBJ2-1; unclear D gene. CDR3 length: 13 residues. V lost 4 bases and J 9 bases, leaving 13 bases between the germline ends.

The chain recombines TRBV7-9 with TRBJ1-2; a possible D gene is TRBD1 (5 bases). V was cut by 5 bases and J by 7 bases, with 14 bases left in between. CDR1 and CDR2 from the germline V gene are SEHNR and FQNEAQ (reference sequence). CDR3 size: 13 residues. The CDR3 DNA reads TGTGCCAGCAGCCTCGGGGGGAACGCTGGCTACACCTTC. Its translation: CASSLGGNAGYTF.

This clonotype was picked up a small number of times. The CDR3 region is CASRREPTTDTQYF. DNA for the CDR3: TGTGCCAGCAGAAGAGAACCGACTACAGATACGCAGTATTTT. The chain couples TRBV6-5 to TRBJ2-3; D ambiguous. Deletions cut 6 bases from V and 3 bases from J, with 13 bases between. Germline V gene data show CDR1 as MNHEY and CDR2 as SVGAGI. This CDR3 is built from 14 residues.

This clonotype was counted at least ten times. This CDR3 reads CASSPRGQNTGELFF. CDR3 bases: TGTGCCAGCAGCCCCCGGGGGCAGAACACCGGGGAGCTGTTTTTT. The rearrangement links TRBV7-6 to TRBJ2-2; D may correspond to TRBD1 or TRBD2 (6 bases each). V shed 5 bases and J shed 1 base, with 11 bases lying between them. Germline V lookup: CDR1 SGHVS, CDR2 FNYEAQ. This CDR3 comprises 15 residues.

V and J are TRBV20-1 and TRBJ1-6; D may be TRBD1 (6 bases). The V end lost 1 base, the J end lost 10 bases, and 14 bases lay between the germline ends. The length of the CDR3 is 14 residues. The germline V gene has CDR1 DFQATT and CDR2 SNEGSKA (reference sequence). Written as DNA, the CDR3 is TGCAGTGCTAGAGGGGGGGCCTGGGTCTCACCCCTCCACTTT. This codes for CSARGGAWVSPLHF.